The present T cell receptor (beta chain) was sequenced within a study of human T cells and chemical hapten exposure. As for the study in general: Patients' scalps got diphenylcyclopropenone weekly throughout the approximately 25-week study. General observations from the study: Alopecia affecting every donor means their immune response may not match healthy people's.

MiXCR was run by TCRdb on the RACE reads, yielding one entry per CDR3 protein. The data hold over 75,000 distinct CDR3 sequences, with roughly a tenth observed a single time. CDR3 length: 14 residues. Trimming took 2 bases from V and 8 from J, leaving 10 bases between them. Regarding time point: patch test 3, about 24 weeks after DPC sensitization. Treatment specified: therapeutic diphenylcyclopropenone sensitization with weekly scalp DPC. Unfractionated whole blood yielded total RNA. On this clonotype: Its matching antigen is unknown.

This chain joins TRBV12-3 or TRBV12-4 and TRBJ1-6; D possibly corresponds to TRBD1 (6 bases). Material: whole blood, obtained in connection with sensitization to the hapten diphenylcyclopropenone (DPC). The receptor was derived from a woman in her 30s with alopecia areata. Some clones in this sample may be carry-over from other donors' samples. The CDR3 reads CASSLNRVYSPLHF. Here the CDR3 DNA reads TGTGCCAGCAGTTTAAACAGGGTATATTCACCCCTCCACTTT.